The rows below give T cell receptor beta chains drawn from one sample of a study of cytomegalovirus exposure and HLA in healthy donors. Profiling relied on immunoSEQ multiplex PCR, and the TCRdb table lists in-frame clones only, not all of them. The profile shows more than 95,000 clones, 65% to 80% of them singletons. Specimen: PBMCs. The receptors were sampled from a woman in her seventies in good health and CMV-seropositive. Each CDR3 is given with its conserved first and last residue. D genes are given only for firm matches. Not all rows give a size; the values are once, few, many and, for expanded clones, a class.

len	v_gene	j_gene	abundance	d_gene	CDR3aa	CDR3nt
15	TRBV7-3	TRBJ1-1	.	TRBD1	CASSLIFGQGVEAFF	TGTGCCAGCAGCTTAATCTTCGGACAGGGGGTAGAAGCTTTCTTT
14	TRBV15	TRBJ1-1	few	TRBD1	CATSRVQGATQAFF	TGTGCCACCAGCAGAGTACAGGGGGCCACCCAAGCTTTCTTT
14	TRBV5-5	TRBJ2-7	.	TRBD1	CASSKDRERYEQYF	TGTGCCAGCAGCAAGGACAGGGAACGTTACGAGCAGTACTTC
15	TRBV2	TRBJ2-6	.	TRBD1	CASCGQGSGANVLTF	TGTGCCAGCTGCGGACAGGGATCAGGGGCCAACGTCCTGACTTTC
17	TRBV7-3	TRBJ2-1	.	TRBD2	CASSGMGAGGRVNEQFF	TGTGCCAGCAGCGGGATGGGGGCGGGAGGGCGAGTTAATGAGCAGTTCTTC
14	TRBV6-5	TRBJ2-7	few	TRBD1	CASSYRDREHEQYF	TGTGCCAGCAGTTACCGAGACAGGGAGCATGAGCAGTACTTC
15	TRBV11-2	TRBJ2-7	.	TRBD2	CASSLVSGSSYEQYF	TGTGCCAGCAGCTTAGTGAGCGGGAGTTCATACGAGCAGTACTTC
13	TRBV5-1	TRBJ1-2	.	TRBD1	CASSETGTGGCTF	TGCGCCAGCAGCGAGACCGGGACAGGGGGCTGCACCTTC
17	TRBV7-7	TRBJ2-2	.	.	CASSPRSSGSNTGELFF	TGTGCTAGCAGCCCTCGATCGAGCGGGTCGAACACCGGGGAGCTGTTTTTT
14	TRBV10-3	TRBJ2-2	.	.	CAISELSGTGELFF	TGTGCCATCAGTGAATTGAGCGGAACCGGGGAGCTGTTTTTT
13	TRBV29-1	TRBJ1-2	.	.	CSVAGGPGYGYTF	TGCAGCGTTGCGGGGGGGCCTGGCTATGGCTACACCTTC